A single TCR beta chain is shown here with its context. What it recognizes is unknown. The study ran its PCR with 60 Vbeta and 13 Jbeta primers. Sequenced by immunoSEQ multiplex PCR; TCRdb stores in-frame clones only, minus some. The data hold some 170,000 clones, with around four fifths observed a single time. This entry belongs to a study of cytomegalovirus exposure and HLA in healthy donors. Study-level points and caveats: There was a cluster of highly shared sequence variants that was likely a sequencing artifact. TCR beta sequences reportedly predicted most subjects' HLA-A and HLA-B alleles accurately.

The CDR3 is 14 amino acids. V lost 1 base and J lost 8, with 13 bases in between. The germline CDR1 and CDR2 sequences are SGHNT and YYREEE (reference sequence). Whereas donors were nominally healthy upon sampling, unrecorded immune exposures were probable. Input material: PBMCs. The receptor was isolated from a woman between 45 and 60 years old in good health and CMV-seronegative. The chain is built from TRBV5-4 and TRBJ2-1; D call uncertain. The CDR3 DNA reads as TGTGCCAGCAGCTTGTCTGCAGTCCGGGATGAGCAGTTCTTC. This sequence encodes CASSLSAVRDEQFF.